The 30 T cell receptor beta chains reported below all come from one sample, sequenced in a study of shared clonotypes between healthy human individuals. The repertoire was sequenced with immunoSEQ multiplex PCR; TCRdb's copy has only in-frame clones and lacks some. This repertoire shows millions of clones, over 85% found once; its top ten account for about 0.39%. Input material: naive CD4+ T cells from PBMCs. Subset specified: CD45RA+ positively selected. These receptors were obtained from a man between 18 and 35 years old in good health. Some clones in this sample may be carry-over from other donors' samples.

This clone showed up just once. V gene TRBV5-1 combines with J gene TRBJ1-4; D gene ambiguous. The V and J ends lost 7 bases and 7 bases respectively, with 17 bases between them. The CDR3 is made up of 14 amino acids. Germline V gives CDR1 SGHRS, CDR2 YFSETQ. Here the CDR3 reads CASGDSQLTEKLFF. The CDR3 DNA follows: TGCGCCAGCGGAGATAGCCAGCTGACTGAAAAACTGTTTTTT. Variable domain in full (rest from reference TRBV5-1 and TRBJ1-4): KAGVTQTPRYLIKTRGQQVTLSCSPISGHRSVSWYQQTPGQGLQFLFEYFSETQRNKGNFPGRFSGRQFSNSRSEMNVSTLELGDSALYLCASGDSQLTEKLFFGSGTQLSVL.

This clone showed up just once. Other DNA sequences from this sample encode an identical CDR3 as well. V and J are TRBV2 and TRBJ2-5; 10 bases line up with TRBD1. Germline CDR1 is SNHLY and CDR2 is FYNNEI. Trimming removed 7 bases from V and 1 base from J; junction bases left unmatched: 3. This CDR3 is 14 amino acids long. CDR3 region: CASTRDRGQETQYF. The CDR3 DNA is TGTGCCAGCACCCGGGACAGGGGCCAAGAGACCCAGTACTTC.

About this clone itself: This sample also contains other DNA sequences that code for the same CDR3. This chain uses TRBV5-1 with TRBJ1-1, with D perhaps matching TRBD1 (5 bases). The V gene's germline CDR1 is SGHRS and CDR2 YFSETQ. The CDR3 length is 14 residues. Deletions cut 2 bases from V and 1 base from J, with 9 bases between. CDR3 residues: CASSFGTANTEAFF. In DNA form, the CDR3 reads TGCGCCAGCAGCTTTGGGACGGCGAACACTGAAGCTTTCTTT.

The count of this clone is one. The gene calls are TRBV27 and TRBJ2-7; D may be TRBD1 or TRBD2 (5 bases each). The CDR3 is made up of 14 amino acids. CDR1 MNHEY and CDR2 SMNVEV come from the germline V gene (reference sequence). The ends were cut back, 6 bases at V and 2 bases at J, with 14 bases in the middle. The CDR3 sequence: CASSYGGIAYEQYF. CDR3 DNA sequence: TGTGCCAGCAGCTATGGGGGTATCGCCTACGAGCAGTACTTC.

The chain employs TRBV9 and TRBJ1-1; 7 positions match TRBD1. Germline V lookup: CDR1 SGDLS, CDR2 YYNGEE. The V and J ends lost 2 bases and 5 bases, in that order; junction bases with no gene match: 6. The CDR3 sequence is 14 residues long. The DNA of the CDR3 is TGTGCCAGCAGCGTTACAGGGGTTGGGACTGAAGCTTTCTTT. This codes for CASSVTGVGTEAFF.

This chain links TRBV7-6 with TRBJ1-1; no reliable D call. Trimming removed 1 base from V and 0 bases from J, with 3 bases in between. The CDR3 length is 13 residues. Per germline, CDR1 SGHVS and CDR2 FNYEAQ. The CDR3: CASSLELNTEAFF. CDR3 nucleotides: TGTGCCAGCAGCTTAGAACTGAACACTGAAGCTTTCTTT.

In DNA, the CDR3 is TGTGCCAGTAGTACGTCCGGGACAGGGGGCATCAACGAGCAGTACTTC. This sequence encodes CASSTSGTGGINEQYF. V gene TRBV19 combines with J gene TRBJ2-7; 12 bases align to TRBD1. Germline CDR1 LNHDA, CDR2 SQIVND (reference sequence). The junction had 9 bases not matched to a gene; V was cut back by 4 bases and J by 5 bases. There are 16 residues in the CDR3.

The CDR3 nucleotides are TGTGCCAGCAGTTACGGCGGGGGAGACTATGGCTACACCTTC. Protein: CASSYGGGDYGYTF. The chain links TRBV6-5 to TRBJ1-2; the D gene is possibly TRBD1 (5 bases). V dropped 2 bases and J dropped 3 bases, with 10 bases sitting between them. The CDR3 is made up of 14 amino acids. Germline CDR1 MNHEY, CDR2 SVGAGI.

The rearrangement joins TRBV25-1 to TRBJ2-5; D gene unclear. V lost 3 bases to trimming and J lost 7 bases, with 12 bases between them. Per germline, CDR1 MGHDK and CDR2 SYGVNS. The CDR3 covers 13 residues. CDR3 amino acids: CASSEPPSRTQYF. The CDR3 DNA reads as TGTGCCAGCAGTGAGCCTCCCAGCCGGACCCAGTACTTC.

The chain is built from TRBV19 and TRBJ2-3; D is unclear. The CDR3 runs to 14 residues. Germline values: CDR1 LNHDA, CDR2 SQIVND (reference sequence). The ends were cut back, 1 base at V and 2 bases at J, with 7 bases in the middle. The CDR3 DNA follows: TGTGCCAGTAGTATAGCACTATCCACAGATACGCAGTATTTT. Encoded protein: CASSIALSTDTQYF. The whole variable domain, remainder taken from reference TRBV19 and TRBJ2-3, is DGGITQSPKYLFRKEGQNVTLSCEQNLNHDAMYWYRQDPGQGLRLIYYSQIVNDFQKGDIAEGYSVSREKKESFPLTVTSAQKNPTAFYLCASSIALSTDTQYFGPGTRLTVL.

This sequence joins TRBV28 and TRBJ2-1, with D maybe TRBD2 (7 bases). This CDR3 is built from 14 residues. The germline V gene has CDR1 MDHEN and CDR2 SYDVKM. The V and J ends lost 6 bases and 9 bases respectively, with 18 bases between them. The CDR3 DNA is TGTGCCAGCAGGGGGGGCGGGAGTAGTATTGAGCAGTTCTTC. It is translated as CASRGGGSSIEQFF.

The chain's CDR3 is CASSPENSDTQYF. DNA for the CDR3: TGTGCCAGCAGCCCAGAGAATTCAGATACGCAGTATTTT. The rearrangement joins TRBV28 to TRBJ2-3; no definite D call. The V gene lost 6 bases and the J gene lost 4 bases, with 11 bases spanning the gap. The CDR3 is 13 residues long. From germline, CDR1 is MDHEN and CDR2 SYDVKM.

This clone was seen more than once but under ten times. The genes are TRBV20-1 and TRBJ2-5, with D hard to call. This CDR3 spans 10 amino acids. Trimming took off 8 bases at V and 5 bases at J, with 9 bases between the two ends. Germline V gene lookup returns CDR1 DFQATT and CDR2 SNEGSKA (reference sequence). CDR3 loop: CSQTHETQYF. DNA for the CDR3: TGCAGTCAGACGCACGAGACCCAGTACTTC.

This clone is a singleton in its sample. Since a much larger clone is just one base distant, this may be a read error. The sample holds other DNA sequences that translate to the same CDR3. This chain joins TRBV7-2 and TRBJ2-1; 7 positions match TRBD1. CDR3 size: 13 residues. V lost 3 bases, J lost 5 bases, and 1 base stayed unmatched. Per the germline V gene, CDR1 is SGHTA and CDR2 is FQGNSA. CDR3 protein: CASSLGQNNEQFF. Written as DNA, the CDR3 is TGTGCCAGCAGCTTGGGACAGAACAATGAGCAGTTCTTC.

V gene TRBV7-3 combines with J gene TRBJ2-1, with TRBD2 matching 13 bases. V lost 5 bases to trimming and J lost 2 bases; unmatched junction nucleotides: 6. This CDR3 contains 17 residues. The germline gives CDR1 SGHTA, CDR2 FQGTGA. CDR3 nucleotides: TGTGCCAGCAGCCCCGGGACTAGCGGGAAGGCCTACAATGAGCAGTTCTTC. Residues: CASSPGTSGKAYNEQFF.

This chain's CDR3 is CASMLSRPPGNTIYF. As DNA, the CDR3 is TGTGCCAGCATGCTTTCGAGGCCTCCTGGAAACACCATATATTTT. The chain employs TRBV28 and TRBJ1-3; no firm D call. Germline V gene sequence: CDR1 MDHEN, CDR2 SYDVKM. There are 15 residues in the CDR3. Trimming took 7 bases from V and 2 from J, leaving 15 bases between them.

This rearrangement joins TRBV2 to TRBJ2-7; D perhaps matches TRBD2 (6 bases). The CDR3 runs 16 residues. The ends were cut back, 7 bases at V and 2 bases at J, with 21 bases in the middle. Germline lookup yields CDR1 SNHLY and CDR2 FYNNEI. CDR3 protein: CASTGDPWREPYEQYF. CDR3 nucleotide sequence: TGTGCCAGCACCGGGGACCCTTGGCGGGAACCCTACGAGCAGTACTTC.

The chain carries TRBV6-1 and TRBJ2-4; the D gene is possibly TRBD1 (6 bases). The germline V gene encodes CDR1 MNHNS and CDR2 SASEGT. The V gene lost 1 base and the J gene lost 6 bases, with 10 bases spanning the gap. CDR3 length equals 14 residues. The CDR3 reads CASSEEDRRNIQYF. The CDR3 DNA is TGTGCCAGCAGTGAAGAAGACAGGAGAAACATTCAGTACTTC.

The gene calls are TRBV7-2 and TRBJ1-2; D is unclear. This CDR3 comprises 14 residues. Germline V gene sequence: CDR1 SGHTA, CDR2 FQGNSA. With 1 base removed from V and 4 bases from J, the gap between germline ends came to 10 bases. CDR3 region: CASSLVGLSYGYTF. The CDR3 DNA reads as TGTGCCAGCAGCTTAGTTGGACTGAGCTATGGCTACACCTTC.

The CDR3 spells CASTGTVNTGELFF. The DNA for the CDR3 is TGTGCCAGCACCGGGACAGTGAACACCGGGGAGCTGTTTTTT. This chain joins TRBV28 and TRBJ2-2; 7 nucleotides match TRBD1. Trimming at V came to 7 bases and at J to 1 base, leaving 3 bases not matched to a gene. Per germline, CDR1 MDHEN and CDR2 SYDVKM. The CDR3 is 14 amino acids.

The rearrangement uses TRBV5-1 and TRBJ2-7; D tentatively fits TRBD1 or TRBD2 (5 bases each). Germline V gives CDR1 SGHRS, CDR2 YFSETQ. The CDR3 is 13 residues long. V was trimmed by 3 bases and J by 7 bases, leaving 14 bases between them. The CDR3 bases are TGCGCCAGCAGCTGGGACCTCGAAGGGGAGCAGTACTTC. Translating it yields CASSWDLEGEQYF.

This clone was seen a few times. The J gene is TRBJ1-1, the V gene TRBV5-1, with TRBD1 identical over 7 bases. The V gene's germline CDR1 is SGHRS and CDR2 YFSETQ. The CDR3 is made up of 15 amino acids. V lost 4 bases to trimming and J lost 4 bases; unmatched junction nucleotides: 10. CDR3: CASSPGTAPGTEAFF. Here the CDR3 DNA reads TGCGCCAGCAGCCCAGGGACAGCGCCTGGCACTGAAGCTTTCTTT. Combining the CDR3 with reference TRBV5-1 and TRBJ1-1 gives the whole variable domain KAGVTQTPRYLIKTRGQQVTLSCSPISGHRSVSWYQQTPGQGLQFLFEYFSETQRNKGNFPGRFSGRQFSNSRSEMNVSTLELGDSALYLCASSPGTAPGTEAFFGQGTRLTVV.

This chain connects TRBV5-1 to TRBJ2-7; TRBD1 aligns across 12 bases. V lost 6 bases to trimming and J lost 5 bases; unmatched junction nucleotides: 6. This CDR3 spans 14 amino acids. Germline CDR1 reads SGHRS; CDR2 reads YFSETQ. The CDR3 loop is CASKTGTGGNEQYF. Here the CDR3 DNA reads TGCGCCAGCAAGACCGGGACAGGGGGCAACGAGCAGTACTTC.

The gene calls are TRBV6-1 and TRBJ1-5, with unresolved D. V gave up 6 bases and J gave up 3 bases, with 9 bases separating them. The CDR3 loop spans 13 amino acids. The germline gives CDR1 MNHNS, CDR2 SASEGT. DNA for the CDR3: TGTGCCAGCAGGAAGGGTTTCAATCAGCCCCAGCATTTT. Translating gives CASRKGFNQPQHF.

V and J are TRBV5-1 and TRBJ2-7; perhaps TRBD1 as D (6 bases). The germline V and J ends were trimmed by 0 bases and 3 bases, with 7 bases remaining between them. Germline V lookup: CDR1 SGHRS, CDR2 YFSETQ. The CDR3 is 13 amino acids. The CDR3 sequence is CASSLGDNYEQYF. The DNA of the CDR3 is TGCGCCAGCAGCTTGGGGGACAACTACGAGCAGTACTTC.

The CDR3 protein is CASSDLTSGYNEQFF. The CDR3 coding sequence is TGTGCCAGTAGTGACTTGACTAGCGGTTACAATGAGCAGTTCTTC. This chain joins TRBV19 and TRBJ2-1; 9 bases are a match to TRBD2. The CDR3 covers 15 residues. The ends lost 5 bases at V and 4 bases at J; junction bases unmatched: 6. Germline CDR1 and CDR2: LNHDA and SQIVND (reference sequence).

Here the CDR3 reads CAWAVLNYGYTF. In DNA, the CDR3 is TGTGCCTGGGCTGTCCTTAACTATGGCTACACCTTC. The chain is built from TRBV30 and TRBJ1-2; D unresolved. The CDR3 runs to 12 residues. Per the germline V gene, CDR1 is GTSNPN and CDR2 is SVGIG (reference sequence). V lost 5 bases and J lost 1, with 8 bases in between.

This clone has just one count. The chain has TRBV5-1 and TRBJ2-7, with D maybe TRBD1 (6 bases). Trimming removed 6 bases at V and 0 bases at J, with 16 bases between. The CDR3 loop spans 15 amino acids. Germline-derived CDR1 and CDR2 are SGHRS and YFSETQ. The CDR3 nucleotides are TGCGCCAGCAAATCCCGGGACACGAGCTCCTACGAGCAGTACTTC. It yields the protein CASKSRDTSSYEQYF. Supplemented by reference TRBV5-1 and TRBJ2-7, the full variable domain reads KAGVTQTPRYLIKTRGQQVTLSCSPISGHRSVSWYQQTPGQGLQFLFEYFSETQRNKGNFPGRFSGRQFSNSRSEMNVSTLELGDSALYLCASKSRDTSSYEQYFGPGTRLTVT.

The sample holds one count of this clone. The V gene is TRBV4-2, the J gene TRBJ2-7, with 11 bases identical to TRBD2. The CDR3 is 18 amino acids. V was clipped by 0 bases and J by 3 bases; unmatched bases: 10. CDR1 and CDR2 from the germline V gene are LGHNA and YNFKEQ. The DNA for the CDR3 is TGTGCCAGCAGCCAAGAATCGCCGACTAGCGGGATCCTCTACGAGCAGTACTTC. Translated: CASSQESPTSGILYEQYF.

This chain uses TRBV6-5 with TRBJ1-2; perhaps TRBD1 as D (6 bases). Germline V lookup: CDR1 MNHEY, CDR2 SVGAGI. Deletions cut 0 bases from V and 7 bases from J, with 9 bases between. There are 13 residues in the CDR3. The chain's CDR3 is CASSYSKQGGYTF. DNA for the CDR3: TGTGCCAGCAGTTACTCGAAACAGGGTGGCTACACCTTC.